This T cell receptor (beta chain) came from a study of OX40 agonist ivuxolimab in advanced cancers. On the study more broadly: Prior anti-PD-1, anti-PD-L1 or anti-CTLA-4 therapy was allowed; over 30% had some. Whole-study findings and limits: CD8+ T cells averaged more expanded clones than CD4+.

This CDR3 contains 14 residues. Germline values: CDR1 SGHTA, CDR2 FQGNSA. Losses at the gene ends were 3 bases for V and 10 bases for J; bases not matched to a gene: 3. A remark on this clone: Its antigen is undetermined.

Sequencing was performed with immunoSEQ multiplex PCR; in TCRdb, only in-frame clones are kept and a portion is missing. The sample consists of some 55,000 clones, 60% to 80% of them appearing once. The source is an adult with an advanced solid tumor such as melanoma, head and neck, liver or kidney cancer. Sequences were derived from CD4+ or CD8+ T cells sorted from blood, sampled in a trial of the OX40 agonist ivuxolimab. The chain combines TRBV7-2 with TRBJ2-1, with 13 positions matching TRBD2. The CDR3 is CASSFRLAGGEQFF. The CDR3 bases are TGTGCCAGCAGCTTCCGACTAGCGGGGGGCGAGCAGTTCTTC.